This TCR beta chain derives from a study of T cell repertoires in cytomegalovirus infection. As for the study in general: Public TCR beta signatures were indicative of both CMV infection and a matching HLA type. Regarding the study as a whole: Summed frequency of public TCR beta families distinguished CMV carriers with the relevant HLA. Dominant in the ex vivo response were TCR beta clonotypes restricted by HLA-C and specific for CMV.

The germline V gene encodes CDR1 MNHEY and CDR2 SVGEGT. CDR3 length: 20 amino acids. The ends lost 6 bases at V and 12 bases at J; junction bases unmatched: 26. From the reads, TCRdb called clonotypes with MiXCR, one entry per CDR3 protein. Among approximately 500,000 distinct CDR3 sequences listed, approximately 25% were seen once. Details on this clonotype: Its matching antigen is unknown.

The V and J genes are TRBV6-2 or TRBV6-3 and TRBJ2-1, with 13 positions matching TRBD2. This TCR derives from a human donor in good health (CMV status not recorded). Some clones in this sample may be carry-over from other donors' samples. Sequencing input: PBMCs. The CDR3 protein is CASRDESLAGGPLRGIGQFF. DNA for the CDR3: TGTGCCAGCAGGGACGAATCACTAGCGGGAGGGCCGTTGCGTGGGATTGGGCAGTTCTTC.